Listed below are T cell receptor beta chains from one sample, sequenced in a study of CD8+CD57+ T cells in acquired aplastic anemia. TCRdb reanalysed the reads using MiXCR and keeps one entry per CDR3 protein. The sample includes some 200,000 distinct CDR3 sequences, roughly 45% of them seen just once. The sequencing sample was made of sorted CD4+, CD8+, or CD8+CD57+ T cells (not recorded which) from PBMCs. The receptors were gathered from a human donor with aplastic anemia. Both conserved end residues are part of each CDR3. The D gene is left open where the match is weak. Clone size is shown for a subset of rows, as once, few, many or a class of expanded clone.

d_gene	abundance	v_gene	j_gene	CDR3aa	CDR3nt
-	few	TRBV30	TRBJ1-6	CAWSGALRSPLHF	TGTGCCTGGAGCGGGGCCCTGAGGTCACCCCTCCACTTT
TRBD1	-	TRBV20-1	TRBJ2-7	CSARRQGQWAEQYF	TGCAGTGCTAGGCGACAGGGCCAATGGGCCGAGCAGTACTTC
-	-	TRBV12-3/TRBV12-4	TRBJ1-1	CAIGARVDTEAFF	TGTGCCATCGGGGCCAGGGTGGACACTGAAGCTTTCTTT
-	once	TRBV5-8	TRBJ1-5	CASSLYSRSGQPQHF	TGTGCCAGCAGCTTGTATTCCAGGTCCGGTCAGCCCCAGCATTTT
TRBD1	-	TRBV25-1	TRBJ1-1	CASSNRGRDTEAFF	TGCGCCAGCAGTAACAGGGGGCGAGACACTGAAGCTTTCTTT
TRBD2	many	TRBV7-7	TRBJ2-5	CASSLAGGQETQYF	TGTGCTAGCAGCTTAGCGGGGGGGCAGGAGACCCAGTACTTC
TRBD1	-	TRBV20-1	TRBJ1-1	CSVAGGPSTEAFF	TGCAGTGTCGCAGGGGGTCCAAGTACTGAAGCTTTCTTT
-	many	TRBV10-1	TRBJ1-1	CASSESKGVAAFF	TGCGCCAGCAGTGAGTCGAAAGGGGTCGCAGCTTTCTTT
-	-	TRBV7-9	TRBJ1-6	CASSLARGVGDNSPLHF	TGTGCCAGCAGCTTAGCGCGAGGGGTAGGGGATAATTCACCCCTCCACTTT
-	-	TRBV7-8	TRBJ1-2	CASSTTYGYTF	TGTGCCAGCAGTACCACGTATGGCTACACCTTC
-	-	TRBV20-1	TRBJ1-2	CSARVQVGGYTF	TGCAGTGCTAGAGTTCAGGTGGGGGGCTACACCTTC
TRBD1	many	TRBV5-8	TRBJ1-4	CASSSGQANEKLFF	TGTGCCAGCAGCTCGGGACAGGCTAATGAAAAACTGTTTTTT
-	once	TRBV19	TRBJ1-3	CASSIIGNTIYF	TGTGCCAGTAGTATAATCGGAAACACCATATATTTT
-	-	TRBV7-3	TRBJ2-3	CASSLRHGVGDTQYF	TGTGCCAGCAGCTTACGTCATGGGGTAGGGGATACGCAGTATTTT
-	many	TRBV27	TRBJ1-2	CASSLFRGNGYTF	TGTGCCAGCAGTTTATTTCGAGGGAATGGCTACACCTTC
-	-	TRBV19	TRBJ1-1	CASSYRKLTNTEAFF	TGTGCCAGCAGTTACAGGAAGCTTACGAACACTGAAGCTTTCTTT
-	few	TRBV6-5	TRBJ2-5	CASRDLARTGTLYQETQYF	TGTGCCAGCAGGGACCTAGCAAGAACCGGGACCCTGTACCAAGAGACCCAGTACTTC
-	-	TRBV2	TRBJ1-1	CASSKDAATEAFF	TGTGCCAGCAGTAAGGACGCGGCCACTGAAGCTTTCTTT
-	-	TRBV7-8	TRBJ1-2	CASTGGGVYGYTF	TGTGCCAGCACCGGGGGAGGGGTCTATGGCTACACCTTC
TRBD1	few	TRBV24-1	TRBJ2-7	CATGTGYEQYF	TGTGCCACCGGGACAGGGTACGAGCAGTACTTC
-	many	TRBV7-9	TRBJ2-5	CASSLFNEGETQYF	TGTGCCAGCAGCTTATTTAATGAGGGAGAGACCCAGTACTTC
TRBD1	-	TRBV4-1	TRBJ2-5	CASSPGQAQKTQYF	TGCGCCAGCAGCCCAGGACAGGCGCAAAAGACCCAGTACTTC
TRBD1	many	TRBV5-1	TRBJ1-4	CASSFAAVTGGGIEKLFF	TGCGCCAGCAGCTTCGCGGCAGTAACAGGGGGAGGGATTGAAAAACTGTTTTTT
TRBD2	-	TRBV28	TRBJ2-7	CASTSEGGFIYEQYF	TGTGCCAGCACCTCCGAGGGAGGGTTTATATACGAGCAGTACTTC
-	few	TRBV10-1	TRBJ2-5	CASRETQYF	TGCGCCAGCAGGGAGACCCAGTACTTC
TRBD2	-	TRBV9	TRBJ2-1	CASSVGTSGGNEQFF	TGTGCCAGCAGCGTAGGGACTAGCGGGGGCAATGAGCAGTTCTTC
-	few	TRBV14	TRBJ1-2	CASRRTGGSYGYTF	TGTGCCAGCAGAAGGACGGGGGGCTCCTATGGCTACACCTTC
TRBD1	many	TRBV29-1	TRBJ1-3	CSVEAQGGRNTIYF	TGCAGCGTTGAGGCCCAGGGGGGAAGAAACACCATATATTTT
-	-	TRBV2	TRBJ2-2	CASSDQHSYTGELFF	TGTGCCAGCAGTGACCAACACTCCTACACCGGGGAGCTGTTTTTT
-	many	TRBV5-4	TRBJ2-1	CASSFSTQGNEQFF	TGTGCCAGCAGCTTCTCTACGCAGGGAAATGAGCAGTTCTTC
-	many	TRBV11-2	TRBJ1-6	CASSPDRTLLNSPLHF	TGTGCCAGCAGCCCTGACAGGACGCTATTGAATTCACCCCTCCACTTT
TRBD1	many	TRBV5-1	TRBJ1-6	CASSTNGQGSDSPLHF	TGCGCCAGCAGCACGAACGGACAGGGTTCGGATTCACCCCTCCACTTT
-	-	TRBV9	TRBJ1-5	CASSVDQGNQPQHF	TGTGCCAGCAGCGTAGACCAGGGAAATCAGCCCCAGCATTTT
-	many	TRBV6-5	TRBJ2-1	CASSYSVRSGNEQFF	TGTGCCAGCAGTTACTCGGTTCGGAGTGGGAATGAGCAGTTCTTC
TRBD1	-	TRBV4-1	TRBJ1-2	CASSQGTGGNYGYTF	TGCGCCAGCAGCCAAGGGACAGGGGGCAACTATGGCTACACCTTC
TRBD1	-	TRBV19	TRBJ1-5	CASSPRQGGEQWPQHF	TGTGCCAGTAGTCCACGACAGGGCGGGGAGCAATGGCCCCAGCATTTT
TRBD2	many	TRBV11-2	TRBJ2-2	CASYPRGGTSNTGELFF	TGTGCCAGCTACCCTCGCGGGGGAACATCGAACACCGGGGAGCTGTTTTTT
-	-	TRBV14	TRBJ1-1	CASSQDRFREGAFF	TGTGCCAGCAGCCAAGACCGATTTAGGGAAGGAGCTTTCTTT
-	once	TRBV19	TRBJ2-5	CASSIGVQGGETQYF	TGTGCCAGTAGTATAGGGGTACAGGGAGGAGAGACCCAGTACTTC
-	-	TRBV19	TRBJ2-2	CASSVAAGTGELFF	TGTGCCAGTAGTGTCGCCGCGGGGACCGGGGAGCTGTTTTTT
-	-	TRBV15	TRBJ2-7	CATSRSSGEQYF	TGTGCCACCAGCAGGTCGTCGGGCGAGCAGTACTTC
-	-	TRBV4-1	TRBJ1-1	CASSQFDSYTEAFF	TGCGCCAGCAGCCAATTTGACAGCTATACTGAAGCTTTCTTT
-	once	TRBV7-2	TRBJ1-2	CASSLAISRADGYTF	TGTGCCAGCAGCTTAGCCATCAGCAGAGCCGACGGCTACACCTTC
-	-	TRBV15	TRBJ1-1	CATSRDDHVTLVNTEAFF	TGTGCCACCAGCAGAGATGATCATGTGACTTTAGTGAACACTGAAGCTTTCTTT
TRBD1	many	TRBV6-1	TRBJ1-4	CASSFDRDLEKLFF	TGTGCCAGCAGTTTCGACAGGGATCTTGAAAAACTGTTTTTT
TRBD2	few	TRBV20-1	TRBJ2-7	CSARAAGEQYF	TGCAGTGCTAGAGCAGCGGGGGAGCAGTACTTC
TRBD2	-	TRBV7-6	TRBJ2-7	CASSFPPYGLAGGEQYF	TGTGCCAGCAGCTTCCCCCCCTACGGACTAGCGGGAGGTGAGCAGTACTTC
-	-	TRBV18	TRBJ1-6	CASSPRAGTGNSPPHF	TGTGCCAGCTCACCCCGGGCAGGGACGGGGAATTCACCCCCCCACTTT
TRBD2	many	TRBV15	TRBJ2-5	CATSPLADQETQYF	TGTGCCACCAGCCCCCTAGCGGATCAAGAGACCCAGTACTTC
-	once	TRBV15	TRBJ2-6	CATSRDWAGANVLTF	TGTGCCACCAGCAGAGATTGGGCTGGGGCCAACGTCCTGACTTTC
TRBD1	-	TRBV13	TRBJ1-3	CASSRTGIGNTIYF	TGTGCCAGCAGCCGGACAGGGATTGGAAACACCATATATTTT
TRBD1	-	TRBV19	TRBJ1-5	CASSIRGLTGDNQPQHF	TGTGCCAGTAGTATAAGGGGGCTTACAGGCGATAATCAGCCCCAGCATTTT
TRBD1	-	TRBV10-3	TRBJ1-1	CAISASGGGNTEAFF	TGTGCCATCAGTGCGTCAGGGGGTGGGAACACTGAAGCTTTCTTT
TRBD1	few	TRBV5-1	TRBJ1-1	CVSSSLGTGGAAEAFF	TGCGTCAGCAGCTCCCTAGGCACAGGGGGCGCGGCTGAAGCCTTCTTT
-	many	TRBV6-4	TRBJ1-1	CASSDTLGAEAFF	TGTGCCAGCAGTGACACGCTGGGGGCCGAAGCTTTCTTT
-	-	TRBV20-1	TRBJ2-1	CSAGRGRHNEQFF	TGCAGTGCTGGGCGGGGCAGGCACAATGAGCAGTTCTTC
TRBD2	-	TRBV25-1	TRBJ2-7	CASSGQFQRGTYEQYF	TGTGCCAGCAGTGGCCAATTCCAGCGGGGGACCTACGAGCAGTACTTC
-	-	TRBV4-1	TRBJ1-1	CASSQEGGGLAFF	TGCGCCAGCAGCCAAGAAGGGGGGGGTCTCGCTTTCTTT
-	-	TRBV7-2	TRBJ1-6	CASSLALGLRSPLHF	TGTGCCAGCAGCTTAGCGTTGGGTCTCCGTTCACCCCTCCACTTT